These 6 T cell receptor beta chains originate from one sample sequenced in a study of T cells in Graves' hyperthyroidism and ophthalmopathy. Researchers amplified the TCR beta CDR3 regions from RNA transcripts. Primed by the HTBI set, a first-round RT-PCR was run on the TCR CDR3. TCRdb re-derived calls from the multiplex PCR reads in MiXCR, one entry per CDR3 protein. This repertoire shows roughly 300,000 distinct CDR3 sequences, roughly 21% found once; its top ten account for under 55%. Sequenced sample: blood. The receptor source for this set is a woman in her fifties or sixties with Graves' hyperthyroidism.

This chain uses TRBV28 with TRBJ1-2; D is unresolved. The CDR3 consists of 13 residues. Per germline, CDR1 MDHEN and CDR2 SYDVKM. Between the trimmed V and J ends, which lost 7 bases and 0 bases, there was a span of 9 bases. Here the CDR3 DNA reads TGTGCCAGCACCTCCGGACCTAACTATGGCTACACCTTC. Protein sequence: CASTSGPNYGYTF.

This clonotype was seen many times. The chain uses TRBV7-2 and TRBJ2-2, with 11 positions matching TRBD2. V lost 5 bases, J lost 1 base, and 3 bases stayed unmatched. CDR1 is SGHTA and CDR2 is FQGNSA in the germline V gene. This CDR3 has 16 amino acids. DNA of the CDR3: TGTGCCAGCAGCCACACTAGCGGGAGGAACACCGGGGAGCTGTTTTTT. It encodes CASSHTSGRNTGELFF. Drawing the rest from reference TRBV7-2 and TRBJ2-2, the complete variable domain is GAGVSQSPSNKVTEKGKDVELRCDPISGHTALYWYRQSLGQGLEFLIYFQGNSAPDKSGLPSDRFSAERTGGSVSTLTIQRTQQEDSAVYLCASSHTSGRNTGELFFGEGSRLTVL.

This rearrangement joins TRBV27 to TRBJ2-1, with no clear D. This CDR3 spans 14 amino acids. Per the germline V gene, CDR1 is MNHEY and CDR2 is SMNVEV (reference sequence). Trimming took off 3 bases at V and 0 bases at J, with 6 bases between the two ends. CDR3 residues: CASSFASSYNEQFF. The CDR3 DNA is TGTGCCAGCAGTTTTGCCTCCTCCTACAATGAGCAGTTCTTC.

As regards this clonotype: A read error may be the cause here, since a much bigger clone is one base away. This chain joins TRBV3-1 and TRBJ2-5, with a possible D match to TRBD2 (5 bases). The CDR3 sequence is 16 residues long. From germline, CDR1 is LGHDT and CDR2 YNNKEL (reference sequence). The CDR3 DNA is TGTGCCAGCAGCCAAGGAGGAGCCGGGAAGCAAGGGACCCAGTACTTC. Amino acid sequence: CASSQGGAGKQGTQYF.

This clonotype has more than one count but fewer than ten. This rearrangement joins TRBV3-1 to TRBJ1-2, with D unresolved. The CDR3 sequence is 15 residues long. Germline values: CDR1 LGHDT, CDR2 YNNKEL (reference sequence). Trimming removed 1 base at V and 2 bases at J, with 11 bases between. CDR3 region: CASSQAPANNYGYTF. The CDR3 DNA follows: TGTGCCAGCAGCCAAGCCCCCGCAAACAACTATGGCTACACCTTC.

This clonotype was counted at least ten times. The rearrangement links TRBV5-1 to TRBJ2-7; 8 bases line up with TRBD2. The CDR3 has 15 amino acids. Germline V lookup: CDR1 SGHRS, CDR2 YFSETQ. With V trimmed by 4 bases and J by 2 bases, 8 bases remained unmatched. CDR3 protein: CASSLNSGITYEQYF. In DNA form, the CDR3 reads TGCGCCAGCAGCCTGAATAGCGGGATCACCTACGAGCAGTACTTC. Full variable domain (missing parts from reference TRBV5-1 and TRBJ2-7): KAGVTQTPRYLIKTRGQQVTLSCSPISGHRSVSWYQQTPGQGLQFLFEYFSETQRNKGNFPGRFSGRQFSNSRSEMNVSTLELGDSALYLCASSLNSGITYEQYFGPGTRLTVT.